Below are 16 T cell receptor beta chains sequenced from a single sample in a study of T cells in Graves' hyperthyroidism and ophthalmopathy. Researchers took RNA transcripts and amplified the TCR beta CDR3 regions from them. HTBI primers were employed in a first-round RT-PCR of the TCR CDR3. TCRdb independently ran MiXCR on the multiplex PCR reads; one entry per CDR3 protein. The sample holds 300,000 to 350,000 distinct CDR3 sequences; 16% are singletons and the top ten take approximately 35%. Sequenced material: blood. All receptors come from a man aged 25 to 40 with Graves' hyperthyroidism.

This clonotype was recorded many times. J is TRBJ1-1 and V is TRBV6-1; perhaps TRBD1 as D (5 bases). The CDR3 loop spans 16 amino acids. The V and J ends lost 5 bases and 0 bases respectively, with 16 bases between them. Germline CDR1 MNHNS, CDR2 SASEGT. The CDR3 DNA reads TGTGCCAGCAGTTCAAATGGGGGAACTGTGAACACTGAAGCTTTCTTT. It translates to CASSSNGGTVNTEAFF.

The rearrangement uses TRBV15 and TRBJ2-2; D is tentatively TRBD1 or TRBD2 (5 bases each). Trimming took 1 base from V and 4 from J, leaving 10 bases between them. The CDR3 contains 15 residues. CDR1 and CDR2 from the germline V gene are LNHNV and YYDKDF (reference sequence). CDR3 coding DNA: TGTGCCACCAGCAGAGTGTTTGGGGGCACCGGGGAGCTGTTTTTT. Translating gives CATSRVFGGTGELFF.

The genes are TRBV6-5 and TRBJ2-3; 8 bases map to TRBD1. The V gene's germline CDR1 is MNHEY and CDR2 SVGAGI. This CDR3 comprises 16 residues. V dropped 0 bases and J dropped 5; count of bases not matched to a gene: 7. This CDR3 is CASSYSFAGGIDTQYF. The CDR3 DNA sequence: TGTGCCAGCAGTTACTCGTTTGCAGGGGGCATAGATACGCAGTATTTT.

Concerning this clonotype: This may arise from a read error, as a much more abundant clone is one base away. CDR3: CATRDPGQGNTEAFF. The CDR3 nucleotides read TGTGCCACCAGAGACCCGGGACAGGGGAACACTGAAGCTTTCTTT. V and J are TRBV24-1 and TRBJ1-1; 9 nucleotides line up with TRBD1. Germline CDR1 is KGHDR and CDR2 is SFDVKD. V shed 7 bases, J shed 1 base, and the junction held 6 bases outside the gene matches. This CDR3 comprises 15 residues.

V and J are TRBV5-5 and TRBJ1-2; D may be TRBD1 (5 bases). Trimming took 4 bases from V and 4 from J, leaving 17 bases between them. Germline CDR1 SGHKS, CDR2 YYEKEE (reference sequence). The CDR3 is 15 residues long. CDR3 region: CASSLPWGGSYGYTF. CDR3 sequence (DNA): TGTGCCAGCAGCCTCCCCTGGGGGGGAAGCTATGGCTACACCTTC.

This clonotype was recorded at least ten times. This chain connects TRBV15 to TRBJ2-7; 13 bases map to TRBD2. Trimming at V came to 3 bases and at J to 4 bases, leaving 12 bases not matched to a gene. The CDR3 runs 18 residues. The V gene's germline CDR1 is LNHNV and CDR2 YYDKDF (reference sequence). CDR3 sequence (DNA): TGTGCCACCAGCAGCCTAGGGACTAGCGGGGAGGCTAGGTACGAGCAGTACTTC. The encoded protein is CATSSLGTSGEARYEQYF.

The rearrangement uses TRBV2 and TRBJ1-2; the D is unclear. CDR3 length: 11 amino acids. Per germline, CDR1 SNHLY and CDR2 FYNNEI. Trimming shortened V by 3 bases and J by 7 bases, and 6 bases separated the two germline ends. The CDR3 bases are TGTGCCAGCAGTGAGATCCGTGGCTACACCTTC. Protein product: CASSEIRGYTF.

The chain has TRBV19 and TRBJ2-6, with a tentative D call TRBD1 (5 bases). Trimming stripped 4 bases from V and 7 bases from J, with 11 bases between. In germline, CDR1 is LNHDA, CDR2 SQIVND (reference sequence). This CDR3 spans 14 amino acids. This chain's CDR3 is CASSKGVDANVLTF. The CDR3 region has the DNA TGTGCCAGTAGTAAAGGGGTCGATGCCAACGTCCTGACTTTC. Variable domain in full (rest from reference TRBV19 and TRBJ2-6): DGGITQSPKYLFRKEGQNVTLSCEQNLNHDAMYWYRQDPGQGLRLIYYSQIVNDFQKGDIAEGYSVSREKKESFPLTVTSAQKNPTAFYLCASSKGVDANVLTFGAGSRLTVL.

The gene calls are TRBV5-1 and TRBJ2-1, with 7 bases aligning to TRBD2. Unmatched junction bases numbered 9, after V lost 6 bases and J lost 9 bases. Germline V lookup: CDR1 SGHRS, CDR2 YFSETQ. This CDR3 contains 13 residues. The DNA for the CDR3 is TGCGCCAGCACGGTCCGGGAGGAGGGTGAGCAGTTCTTC. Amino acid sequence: CASTVREEGEQFF. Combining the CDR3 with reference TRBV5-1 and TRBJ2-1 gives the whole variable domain KAGVTQTPRYLIKTRGQQVTLSCSPISGHRSVSWYQQTPGQGLQFLFEYFSETQRNKGNFPGRFSGRQFSNSRSEMNVSTLELGDSALYLCASTVREEGEQFFGPGTRLTVL.

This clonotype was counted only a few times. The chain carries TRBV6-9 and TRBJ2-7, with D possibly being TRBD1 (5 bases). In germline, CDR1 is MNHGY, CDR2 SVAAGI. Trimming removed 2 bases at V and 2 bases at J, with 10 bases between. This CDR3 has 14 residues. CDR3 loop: CASSYRDRPYEQYF. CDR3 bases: TGTGCCAGCAGTTATAGAGACAGACCCTACGAGCAGTACTTC.

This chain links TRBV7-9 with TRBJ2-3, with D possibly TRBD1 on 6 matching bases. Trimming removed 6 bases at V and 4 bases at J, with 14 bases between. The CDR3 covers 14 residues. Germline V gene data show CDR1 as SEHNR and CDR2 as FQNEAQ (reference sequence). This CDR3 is CASSLNREPDTQYF. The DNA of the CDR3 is TGTGCCAGCAGTCTGAACAGGGAGCCAGATACGCAGTATTTT.

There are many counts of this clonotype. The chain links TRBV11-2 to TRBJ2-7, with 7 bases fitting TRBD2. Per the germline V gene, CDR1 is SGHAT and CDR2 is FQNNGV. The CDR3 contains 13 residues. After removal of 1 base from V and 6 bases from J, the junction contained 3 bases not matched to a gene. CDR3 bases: TGTGCCAGCAGCTTAGGTGGGACTACCGAGCAGTACTTC. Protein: CASSLGGTTEQYF.

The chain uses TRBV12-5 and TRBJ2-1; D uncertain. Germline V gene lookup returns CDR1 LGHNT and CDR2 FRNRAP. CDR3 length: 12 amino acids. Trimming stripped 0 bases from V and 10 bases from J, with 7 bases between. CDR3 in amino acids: CASGLVGSEQFF. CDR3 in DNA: TGTGCTAGTGGTTTGGTAGGGTCAGAGCAGTTCTTC.

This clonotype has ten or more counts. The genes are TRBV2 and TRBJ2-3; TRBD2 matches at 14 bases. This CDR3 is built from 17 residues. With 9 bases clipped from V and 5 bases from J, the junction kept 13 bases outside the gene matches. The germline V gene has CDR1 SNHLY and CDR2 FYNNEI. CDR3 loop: CASPGLAGGVREDTQYF. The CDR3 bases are TGTGCCAGTCCCGGACTAGCGGGGGGAGTGAGGGAAGATACGCAGTATTTT.

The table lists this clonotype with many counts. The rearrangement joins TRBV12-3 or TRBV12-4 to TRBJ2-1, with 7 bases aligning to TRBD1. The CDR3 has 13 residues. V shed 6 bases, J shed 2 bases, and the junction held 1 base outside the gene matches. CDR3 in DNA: TGTGCCAGCAGCGGGACAGCCTACAATGAGCAGTTCTTC. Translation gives CASSGTAYNEQFF.

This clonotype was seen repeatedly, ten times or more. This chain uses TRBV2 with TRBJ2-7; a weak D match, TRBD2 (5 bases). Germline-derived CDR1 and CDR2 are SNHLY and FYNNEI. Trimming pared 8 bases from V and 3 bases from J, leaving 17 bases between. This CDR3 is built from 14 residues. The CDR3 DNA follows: TGTGCCAGCCCTGAGAAGGACTCCTTCTACGAGCAGTACTTC. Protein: CASPEKDSFYEQYF.